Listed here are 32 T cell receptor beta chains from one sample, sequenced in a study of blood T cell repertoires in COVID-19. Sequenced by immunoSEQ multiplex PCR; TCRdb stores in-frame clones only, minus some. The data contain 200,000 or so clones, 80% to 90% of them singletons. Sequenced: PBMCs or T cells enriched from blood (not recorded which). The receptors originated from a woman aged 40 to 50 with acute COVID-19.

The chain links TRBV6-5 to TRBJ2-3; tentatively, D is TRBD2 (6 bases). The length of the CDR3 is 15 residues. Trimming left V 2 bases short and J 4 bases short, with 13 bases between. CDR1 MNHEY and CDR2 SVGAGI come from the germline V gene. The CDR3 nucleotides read TGTGCCAGCAGTTACGCACTAGCCGTCCCAGATACGCAGTATTTT. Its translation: CASSYALAVPDTQYF.

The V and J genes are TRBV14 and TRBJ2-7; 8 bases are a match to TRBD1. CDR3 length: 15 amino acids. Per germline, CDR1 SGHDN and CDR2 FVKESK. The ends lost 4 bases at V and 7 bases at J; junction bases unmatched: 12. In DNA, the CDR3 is TGTGCCAGCAGCCGAAGGGACAGGTCCGATTGGGAGCAGTACTTC. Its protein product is CASSRRDRSDWEQYF.

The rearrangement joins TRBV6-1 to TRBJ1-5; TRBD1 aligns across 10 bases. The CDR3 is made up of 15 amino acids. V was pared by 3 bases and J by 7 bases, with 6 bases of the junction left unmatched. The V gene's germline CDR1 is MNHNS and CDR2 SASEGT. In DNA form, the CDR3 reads TGTGCCAGCAGTGACCGACAGGGGGCTAGACAGCCCCAGCATTTT. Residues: CASSDRQGARQPQHF.

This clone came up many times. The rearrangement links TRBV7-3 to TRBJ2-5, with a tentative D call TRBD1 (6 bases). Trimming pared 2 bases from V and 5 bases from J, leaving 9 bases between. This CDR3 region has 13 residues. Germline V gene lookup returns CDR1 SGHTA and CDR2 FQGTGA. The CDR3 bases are TGTGCCAGCAGCTTAGGGGGCAGGGAGACCCAGTACTTC. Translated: CASSLGGRETQYF.

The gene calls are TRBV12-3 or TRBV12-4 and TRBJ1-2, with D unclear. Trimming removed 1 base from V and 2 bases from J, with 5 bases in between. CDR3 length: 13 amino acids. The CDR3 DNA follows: TGTGCCAGCAGTTTAGTGGAGAACTATGGCTACACCTTC. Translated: CASSLVENYGYTF.

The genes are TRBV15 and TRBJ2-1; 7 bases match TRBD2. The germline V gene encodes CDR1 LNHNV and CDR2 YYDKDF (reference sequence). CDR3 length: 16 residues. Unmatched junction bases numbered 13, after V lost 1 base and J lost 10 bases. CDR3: CATSRADPGGFGEQFF. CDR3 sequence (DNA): TGTGCCACCAGCAGAGCAGACCCGGGGGGTTTCGGCGAGCAGTTCTTC.

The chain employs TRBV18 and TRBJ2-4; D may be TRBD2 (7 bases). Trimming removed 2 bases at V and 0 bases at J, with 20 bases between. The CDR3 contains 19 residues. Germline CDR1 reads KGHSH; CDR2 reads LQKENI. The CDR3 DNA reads TGTGCCAGCTCACCAGGGGCTAGCGGAGGGACACTAGCCAAAAACATTCAGTACTTC. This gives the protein CASSPGASGGTLAKNIQYF.

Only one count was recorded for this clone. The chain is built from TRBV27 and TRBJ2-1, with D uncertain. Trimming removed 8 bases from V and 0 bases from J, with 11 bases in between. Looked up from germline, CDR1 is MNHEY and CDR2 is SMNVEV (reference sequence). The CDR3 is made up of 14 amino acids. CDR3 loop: CASAELFSYNEQFF. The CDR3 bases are TGTGCCAGCGCGGAACTCTTCTCCTACAATGAGCAGTTCTTC.

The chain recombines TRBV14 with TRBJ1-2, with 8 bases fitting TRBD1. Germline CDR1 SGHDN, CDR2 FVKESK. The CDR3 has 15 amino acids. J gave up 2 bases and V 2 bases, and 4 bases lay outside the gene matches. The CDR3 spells CASSQRTGINYGYTF. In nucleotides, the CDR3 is TGTGCCAGCAGCCAAAGGACAGGGATCAACTATGGCTACACCTTC.

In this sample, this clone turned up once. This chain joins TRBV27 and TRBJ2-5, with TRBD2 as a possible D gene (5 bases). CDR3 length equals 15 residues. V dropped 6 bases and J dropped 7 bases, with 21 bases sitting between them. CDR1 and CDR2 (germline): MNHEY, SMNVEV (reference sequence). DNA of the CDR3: TGTGCCAGCAGCACGCGGGCCGACAAGGTGGGGACCCAGTACTTC. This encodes CASSTRADKVGTQYF.

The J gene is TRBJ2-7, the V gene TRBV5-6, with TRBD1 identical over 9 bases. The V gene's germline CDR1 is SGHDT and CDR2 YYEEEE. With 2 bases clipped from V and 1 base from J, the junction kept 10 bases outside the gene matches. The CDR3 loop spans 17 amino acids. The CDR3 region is CASSFGSDRGNSYEQYF. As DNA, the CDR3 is TGTGCCAGCAGCTTTGGTTCGGACAGGGGCAATTCCTACGAGCAGTACTTC.

CDR3 DNA: TGCAGCACATGGACAGGCTTGAACACTGAAGCTTTCTTT. This gives the protein CSTWTGLNTEAFF. The genes are TRBV29-1 and TRBJ1-1; 7 bases are shared with TRBD1. Trimming removed 8 bases from V and 0 bases from J; junction bases left unmatched: 6. This CDR3 contains 13 residues. CDR1 and CDR2 (germline): SQVTM, ANQGSEA.

The CDR3 here is CASSSRGGGAGNNEQFF. CDR3 nucleotide sequence: TGTGCCAGCAGCTCTAGAGGGGGAGGGGCGGGGAACAATGAGCAGTTCTTC. The chain has TRBV11-2 and TRBJ2-1; D possibly corresponds to TRBD2 (7 bases). Germline assignment: CDR1 SGHAT and CDR2 FQNNGV. The CDR3 has 17 residues. Trimming took off 4 bases at V and 5 bases at J, with 21 bases between the two ends.

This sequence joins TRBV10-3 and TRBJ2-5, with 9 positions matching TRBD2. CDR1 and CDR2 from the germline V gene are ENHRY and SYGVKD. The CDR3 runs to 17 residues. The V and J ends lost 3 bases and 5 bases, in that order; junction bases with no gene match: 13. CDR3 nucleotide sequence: TGTGCCATCAGTGACGACGGACTGAAGCGGGAGGCGGAGACCCAGTACTTC. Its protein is CAISDDGLKREAETQYF.

The CDR3, as DNA: TGTGCCAGCAGTCAACTCGACCGGACAGGGAACGAGCAGTACTTC. Encoded protein: CASSQLDRTGNEQYF. The V gene is TRBV28, the J gene TRBJ2-7, with 8 nucleotides matching TRBD1. The trim removed 5 bases at V and 5 bases at J, leaving 11 bases unmatched. This CDR3 has 15 amino acids. Germline lookup yields CDR1 MDHEN and CDR2 SYDVKM.

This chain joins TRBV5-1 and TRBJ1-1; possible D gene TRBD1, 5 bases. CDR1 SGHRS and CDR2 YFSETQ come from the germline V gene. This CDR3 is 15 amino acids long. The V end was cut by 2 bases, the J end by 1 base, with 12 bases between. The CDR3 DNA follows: TGCGCCAGCAGCTTAGTCTCCGGGGGGAACACTGAAGCTTTCTTT. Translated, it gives CASSLVSGGNTEAFF.

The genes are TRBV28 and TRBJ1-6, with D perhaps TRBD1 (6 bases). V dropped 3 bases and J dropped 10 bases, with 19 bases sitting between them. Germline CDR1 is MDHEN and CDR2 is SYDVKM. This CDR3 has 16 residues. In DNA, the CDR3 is TGTGCCAGCAGTTTGACAGGCCCTCAATTTCGATCACCCCTCCACTTT. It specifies CASSLTGPQFRSPLHF.

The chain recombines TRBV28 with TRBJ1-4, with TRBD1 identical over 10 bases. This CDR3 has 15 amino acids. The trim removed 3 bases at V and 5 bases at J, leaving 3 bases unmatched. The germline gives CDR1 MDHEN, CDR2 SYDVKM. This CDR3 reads CASSLGTGVNEKLFF. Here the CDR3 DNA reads TGTGCCAGCAGTTTGGGGACAGGGGTAAATGAAAAACTGTTTTTT.

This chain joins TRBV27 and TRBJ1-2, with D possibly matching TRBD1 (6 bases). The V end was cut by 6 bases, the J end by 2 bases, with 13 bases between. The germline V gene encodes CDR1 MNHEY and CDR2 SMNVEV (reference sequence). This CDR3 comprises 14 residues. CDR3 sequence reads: CASRPLQGNYGYTF. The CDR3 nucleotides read TGTGCCAGCAGACCCCTTCAGGGGAACTATGGCTACACCTTC.

The CDR3 protein is CATNSGTGLTEAFF. As DNA, the CDR3 is TGTGCCACCAACAGCGGGACAGGGCTCACTGAAGCTTTCTTT. This chain links TRBV19 with TRBJ1-1; 9 nucleotides match TRBD1. The CDR3 has 14 amino acids. V lost 10 bases and J lost 4; bases outside the gene matches: 10. Per germline, CDR1 LNHDA and CDR2 SQIVND (reference sequence).

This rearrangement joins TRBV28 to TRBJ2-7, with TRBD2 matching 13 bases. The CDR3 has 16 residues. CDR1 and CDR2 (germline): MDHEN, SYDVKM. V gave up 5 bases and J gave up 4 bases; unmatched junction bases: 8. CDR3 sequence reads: CASSPGTSGNRYEQYF. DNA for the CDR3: TGTGCCAGCAGTCCAGGGACTAGCGGGAATAGGTACGAGCAGTACTTC.

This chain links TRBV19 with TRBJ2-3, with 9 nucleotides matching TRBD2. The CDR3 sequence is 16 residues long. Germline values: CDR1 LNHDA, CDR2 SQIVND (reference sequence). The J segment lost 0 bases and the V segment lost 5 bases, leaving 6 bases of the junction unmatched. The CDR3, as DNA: TGTGCCAGTAGTCCACTAGCGGGTTTTAGCACAGATACGCAGTATTTT. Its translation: CASSPLAGFSTDTQYF.

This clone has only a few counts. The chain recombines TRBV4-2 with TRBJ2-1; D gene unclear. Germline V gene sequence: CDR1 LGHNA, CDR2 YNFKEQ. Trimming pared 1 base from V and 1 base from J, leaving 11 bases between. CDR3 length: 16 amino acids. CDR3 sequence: CASSQANLESYNEQFF. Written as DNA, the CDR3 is TGTGCCAGCAGCCAAGCCAACCTAGAATCCTACAATGAGCAGTTCTTC.

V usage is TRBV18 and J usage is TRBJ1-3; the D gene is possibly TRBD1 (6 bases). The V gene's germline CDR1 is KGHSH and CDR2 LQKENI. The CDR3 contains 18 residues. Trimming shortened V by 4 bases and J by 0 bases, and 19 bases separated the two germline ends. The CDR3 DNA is TGTGCCAGCTCACAGCAAATCCGACAGGCGATCTCTGGAAACACCATATATTTT. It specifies CASSQQIRQAISGNTIYF. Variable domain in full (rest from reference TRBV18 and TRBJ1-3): NAGVMQNPRHLVRRRGQEARLRCSPMKGHSHVYWYRQLPEEGLKFMVYLQKENIIDESGMPKERFSAEFPKEGPSILRIQQVVRGDSAAYFCASSQQIRQAISGNTIYFGEGSWLTVV.

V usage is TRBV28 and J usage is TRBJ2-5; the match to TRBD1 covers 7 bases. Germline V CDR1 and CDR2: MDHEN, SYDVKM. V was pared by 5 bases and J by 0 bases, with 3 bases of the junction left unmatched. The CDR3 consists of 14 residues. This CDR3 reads CASSPGQDQETQYF. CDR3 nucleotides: TGTGCCAGCAGTCCAGGACAGGACCAAGAGACCCAGTACTTC.

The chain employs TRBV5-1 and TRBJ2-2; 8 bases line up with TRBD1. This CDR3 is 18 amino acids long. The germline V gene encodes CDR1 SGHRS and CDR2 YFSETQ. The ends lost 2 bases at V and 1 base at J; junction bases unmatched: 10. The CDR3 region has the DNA TGCGCCAGCAGCTTCCGGCCAGGGGGCTTCGTGAACACCGGGGAGCTGTTTTTT. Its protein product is CASSFRPGGFVNTGELFF.

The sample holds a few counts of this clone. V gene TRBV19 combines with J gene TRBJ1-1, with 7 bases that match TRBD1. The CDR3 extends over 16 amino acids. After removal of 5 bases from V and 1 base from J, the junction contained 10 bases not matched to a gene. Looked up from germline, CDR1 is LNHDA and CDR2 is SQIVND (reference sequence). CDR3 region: CASSGVLNRGNTEAFF. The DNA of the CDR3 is TGTGCCAGTAGTGGCGTCCTTAACAGGGGGAACACTGAAGCTTTCTTT.

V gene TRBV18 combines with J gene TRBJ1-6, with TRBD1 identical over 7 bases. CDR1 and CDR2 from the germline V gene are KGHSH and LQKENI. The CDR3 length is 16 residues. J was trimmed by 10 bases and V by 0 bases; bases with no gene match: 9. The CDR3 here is CASSPPGTVARSPLHF. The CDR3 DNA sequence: TGTGCCAGCTCACCACCCGGGACAGTCGCTCGGTCACCCCTCCACTTT.

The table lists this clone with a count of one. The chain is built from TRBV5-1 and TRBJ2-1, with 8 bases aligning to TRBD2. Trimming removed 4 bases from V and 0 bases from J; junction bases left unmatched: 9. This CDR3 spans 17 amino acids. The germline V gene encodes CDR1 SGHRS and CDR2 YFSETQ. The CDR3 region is CASSTGTSPRSYNEQFF. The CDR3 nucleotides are TGCGCCAGCAGCACCGGGACTAGTCCCCGCTCCTACAATGAGCAGTTCTTC.

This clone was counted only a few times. Here the CDR3 reads CATSRQYGYTF. In DNA, the CDR3 is TGTGCCACCAGCAGGCAGTATGGCTACACCTTC. The rearrangement joins TRBV15 to TRBJ1-2; no reliable D call. Per germline, CDR1 LNHNV and CDR2 YYDKDF (reference sequence). V lost 3 bases and J lost 5, with 4 bases in between. This CDR3 contains 11 residues.

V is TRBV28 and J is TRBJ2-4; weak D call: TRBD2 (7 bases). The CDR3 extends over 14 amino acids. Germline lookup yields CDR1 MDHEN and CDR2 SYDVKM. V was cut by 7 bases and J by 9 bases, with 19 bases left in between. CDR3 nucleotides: TGTGCCAGCACGGAAATGCGAGGGGGGGCCATTCAGTACTTC. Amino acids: CASTEMRGGAIQYF.

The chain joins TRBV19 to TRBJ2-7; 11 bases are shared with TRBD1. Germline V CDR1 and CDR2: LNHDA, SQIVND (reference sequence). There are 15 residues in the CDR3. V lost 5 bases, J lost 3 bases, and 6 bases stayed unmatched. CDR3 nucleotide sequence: TGTGCCAGTAGTCTCCACGGGACAGGGGGCTACGAGCAGTACTTC. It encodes CASSLHGTGGYEQYF.